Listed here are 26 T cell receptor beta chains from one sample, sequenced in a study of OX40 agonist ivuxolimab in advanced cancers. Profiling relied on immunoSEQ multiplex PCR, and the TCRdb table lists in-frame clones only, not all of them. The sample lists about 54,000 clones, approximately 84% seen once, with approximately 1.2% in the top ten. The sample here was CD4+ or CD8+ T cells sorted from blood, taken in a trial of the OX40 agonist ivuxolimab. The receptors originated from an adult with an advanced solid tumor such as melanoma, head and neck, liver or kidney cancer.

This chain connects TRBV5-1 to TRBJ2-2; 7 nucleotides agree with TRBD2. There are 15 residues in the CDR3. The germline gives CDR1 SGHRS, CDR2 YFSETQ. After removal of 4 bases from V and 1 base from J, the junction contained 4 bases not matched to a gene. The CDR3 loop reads CASSGDYQNTGELFF. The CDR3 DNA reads TGCGCCAGCAGCGGGGACTACCAGAACACCGGGGAGCTGTTTTTT. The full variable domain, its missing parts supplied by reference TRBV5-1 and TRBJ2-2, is KAGVTQTPRYLIKTRGQQVTLSCSPISGHRSVSWYQQTPGQGLQFLFEYFSETQRNKGNFPGRFSGRQFSNSRSEMNVSTLELGDSALYLCASSGDYQNTGELFFGEGSRLTVL.

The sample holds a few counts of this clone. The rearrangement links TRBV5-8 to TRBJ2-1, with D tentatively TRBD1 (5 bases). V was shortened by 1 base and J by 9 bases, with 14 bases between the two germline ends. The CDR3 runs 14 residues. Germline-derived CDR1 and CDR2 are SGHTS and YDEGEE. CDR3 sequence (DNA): TGTGCCAGCAGCTTGCCAGGGCTACTAATTGAGCAGTTCTTC. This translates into CASSLPGLLIEQFF.

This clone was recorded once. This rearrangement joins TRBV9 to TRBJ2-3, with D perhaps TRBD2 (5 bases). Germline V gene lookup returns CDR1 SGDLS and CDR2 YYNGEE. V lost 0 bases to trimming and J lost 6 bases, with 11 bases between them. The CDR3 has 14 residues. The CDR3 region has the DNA TGTGCCAGCAGCGTAGAGGAGGTAGTGGATACGCAGTATTTT. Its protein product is CASSVEEVVDTQYF.

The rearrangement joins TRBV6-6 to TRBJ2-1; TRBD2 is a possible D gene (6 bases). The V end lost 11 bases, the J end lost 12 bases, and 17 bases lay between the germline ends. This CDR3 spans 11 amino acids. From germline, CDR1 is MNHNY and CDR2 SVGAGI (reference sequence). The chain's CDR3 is CAGSTGVGQFF. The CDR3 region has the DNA TGTGCCGGGTCAACGGGAGTCGGGCAGTTCTTC.

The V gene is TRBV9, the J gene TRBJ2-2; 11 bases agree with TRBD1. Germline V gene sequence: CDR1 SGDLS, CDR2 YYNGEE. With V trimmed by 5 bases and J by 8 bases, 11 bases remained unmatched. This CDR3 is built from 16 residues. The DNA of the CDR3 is TGTGCCAGCAGTTATGGACAGGGGGCGCTCATTGGGGAGCTGTTTTTT. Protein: CASSYGQGALIGELFF. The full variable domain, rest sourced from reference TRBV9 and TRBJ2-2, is DSGVTQTPKHLITATGQRVTLRCSPRSGDLSVYWYQQSLDQGLQFLIQYYNGEERAKGNILERFSAQQFPDLHSELNLSSLELGDSALYFCASSYGQGALIGELFFGEGSRLTVL.

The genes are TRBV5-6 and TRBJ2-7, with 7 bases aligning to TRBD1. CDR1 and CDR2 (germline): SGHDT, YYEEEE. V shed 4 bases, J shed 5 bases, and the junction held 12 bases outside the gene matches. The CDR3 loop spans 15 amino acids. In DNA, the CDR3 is TGTGCCAGCAGCCTCAAAAAAGGCGACAGGGACGAGCAGTACTTC. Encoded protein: CASSLKKGDRDEQYF.

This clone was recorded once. DNA of the CDR3: TGTGCCAGCAGTTTATCGGGAGGTGCTGAAGCTTTCTTT. Encoded protein: CASSLSGGAEAFF. This chain connects TRBV27 to TRBJ1-1; D ambiguous. In germline, CDR1 is MNHEY, CDR2 SMNVEV (reference sequence). The CDR3 sequence is 13 residues long. Trimming took off 0 bases at V and 6 bases at J, with 8 bases between the two ends.

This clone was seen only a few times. CDR3 protein: CASSTQTGTGSPLHF. The CDR3 DNA reads as TGTGCCAGTAGTACGCAGACCGGGACAGGTTCACCCCTCCACTTT. The chain carries TRBV19 and TRBJ1-6, with 8 bases matching TRBD1. V trimming: 4 bases; J trimming: 9 bases; junction bases outside the gene matches: 8. Germline assignment: CDR1 LNHDA and CDR2 SQIVND (reference sequence). This CDR3 has 15 amino acids.

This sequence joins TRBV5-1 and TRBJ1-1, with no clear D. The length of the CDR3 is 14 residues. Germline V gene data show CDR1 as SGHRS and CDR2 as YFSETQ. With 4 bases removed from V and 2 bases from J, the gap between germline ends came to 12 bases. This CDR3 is CASSRISSNTEAFF. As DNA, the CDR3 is TGCGCCAGCAGCAGAATTAGCAGTAACACTGAAGCTTTCTTT.

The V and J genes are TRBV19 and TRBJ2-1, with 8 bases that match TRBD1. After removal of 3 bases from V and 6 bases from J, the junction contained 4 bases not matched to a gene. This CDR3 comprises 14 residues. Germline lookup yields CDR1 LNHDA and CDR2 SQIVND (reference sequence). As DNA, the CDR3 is TGTGCCAGTAGTATTACAGGGACAGGCAATGAGCAGTTCTTC. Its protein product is CASSITGTGNEQFF.

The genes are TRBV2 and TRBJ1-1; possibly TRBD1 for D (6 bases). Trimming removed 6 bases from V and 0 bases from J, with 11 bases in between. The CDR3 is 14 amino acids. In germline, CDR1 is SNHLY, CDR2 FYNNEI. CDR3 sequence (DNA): TGTGCCAGCAGGGTCGGACAGATGAACACTGAAGCTTTCTTT. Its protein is CASRVGQMNTEAFF.

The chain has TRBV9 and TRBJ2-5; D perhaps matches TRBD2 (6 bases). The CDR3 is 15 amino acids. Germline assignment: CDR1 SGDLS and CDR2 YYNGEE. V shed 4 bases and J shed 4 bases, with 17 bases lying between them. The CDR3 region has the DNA TGTGCCAGCAGCCCTGTTGGGGGAGGAGGAGAGACCCAGTACTTC. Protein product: CASSPVGGGGETQYF.

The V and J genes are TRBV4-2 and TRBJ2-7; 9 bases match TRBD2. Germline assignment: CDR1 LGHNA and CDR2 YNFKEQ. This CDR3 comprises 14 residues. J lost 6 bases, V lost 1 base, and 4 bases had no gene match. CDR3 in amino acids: CASSQAREGREQYF. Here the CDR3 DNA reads TGTGCCAGCAGCCAAGCGCGGGAGGGCCGCGAGCAGTACTTC.

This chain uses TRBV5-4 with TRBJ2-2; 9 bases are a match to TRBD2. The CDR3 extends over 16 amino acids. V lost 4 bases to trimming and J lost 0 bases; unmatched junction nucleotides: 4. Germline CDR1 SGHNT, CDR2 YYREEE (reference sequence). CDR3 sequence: CASSLTSGPNTGELFF. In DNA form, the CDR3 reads TGTGCCAGCAGCCTCACTAGCGGGCCGAACACCGGGGAGCTGTTTTTT.

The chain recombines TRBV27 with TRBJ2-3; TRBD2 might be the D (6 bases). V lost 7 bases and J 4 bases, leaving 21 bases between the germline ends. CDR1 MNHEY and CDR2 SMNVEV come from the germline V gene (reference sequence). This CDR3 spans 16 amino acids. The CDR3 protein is CASNIAAGQGADTQYF. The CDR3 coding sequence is TGTGCCAGCAACATAGCGGCCGGGCAAGGGGCAGATACGCAGTATTTT.

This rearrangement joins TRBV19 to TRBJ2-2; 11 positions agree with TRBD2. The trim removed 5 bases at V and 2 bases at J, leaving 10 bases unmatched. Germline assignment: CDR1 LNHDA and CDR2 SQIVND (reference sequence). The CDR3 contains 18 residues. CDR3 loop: CASSLQGLAVLNTGELFF. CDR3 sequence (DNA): TGTGCCAGTAGTCTCCAGGGACTAGCGGTCCTAAACACCGGGGAGCTGTTTTTT.

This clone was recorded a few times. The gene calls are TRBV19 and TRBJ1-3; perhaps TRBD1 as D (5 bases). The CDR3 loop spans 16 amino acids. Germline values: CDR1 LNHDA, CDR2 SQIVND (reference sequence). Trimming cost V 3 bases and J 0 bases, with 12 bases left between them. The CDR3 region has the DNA TGTGCCAGTAGTATCAGGGCAGGCCTCTCTGGAAACACCATATATTTT. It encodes CASSIRAGLSGNTIYF.

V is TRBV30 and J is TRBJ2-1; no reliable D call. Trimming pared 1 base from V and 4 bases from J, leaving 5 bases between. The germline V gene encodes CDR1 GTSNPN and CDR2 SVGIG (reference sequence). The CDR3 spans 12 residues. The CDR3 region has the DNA TGTGCCTGGAGTGGCCCTTACAATGAGCAGTTCTTC. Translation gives CAWSGPYNEQFF.

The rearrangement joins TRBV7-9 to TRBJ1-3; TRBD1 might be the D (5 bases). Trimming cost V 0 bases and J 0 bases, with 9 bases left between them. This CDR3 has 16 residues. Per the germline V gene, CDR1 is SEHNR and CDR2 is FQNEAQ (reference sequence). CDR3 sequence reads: CASSLAGGSSGNTIYF. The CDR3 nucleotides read TGTGCCAGCAGCTTAGCGGGGGGGAGCTCTGGAAACACCATATATTTT.

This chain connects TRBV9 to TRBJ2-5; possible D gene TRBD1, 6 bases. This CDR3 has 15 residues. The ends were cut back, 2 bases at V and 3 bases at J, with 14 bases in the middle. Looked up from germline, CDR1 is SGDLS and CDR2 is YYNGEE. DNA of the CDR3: TGTGCCAGCAGCGTGGGGGACACCCGGAAAGAGACCCAGTACTTC. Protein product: CASSVGDTRKETQYF.

CDR3 nucleotides: TGTGCCAGCAGCGCGACTAGCGGGAGATCGGGGGAGCAGTTCTTC. Residues: CASSATSGRSGEQFF. The V gene is TRBV7-3, the J gene TRBJ2-1; TRBD2 aligns across 12 bases. The CDR3 loop spans 15 amino acids. V shed 5 bases and J 10 bases; nucleotides not matched to a gene: 9. CDR1 is SGHTA and CDR2 is FQGTGA in the germline V gene.

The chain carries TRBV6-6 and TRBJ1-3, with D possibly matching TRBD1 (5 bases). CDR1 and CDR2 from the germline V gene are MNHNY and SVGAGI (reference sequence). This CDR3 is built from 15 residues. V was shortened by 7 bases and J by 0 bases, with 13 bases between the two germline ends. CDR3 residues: CASTLDSYSGNTIYF. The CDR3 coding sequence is TGTGCCAGCACCTTAGACAGCTACTCTGGAAACACCATATATTTT.

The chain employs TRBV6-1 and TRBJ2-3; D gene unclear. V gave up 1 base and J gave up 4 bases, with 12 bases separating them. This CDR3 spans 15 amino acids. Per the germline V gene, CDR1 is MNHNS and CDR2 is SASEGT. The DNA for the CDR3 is TGTGCCAGCAGTGAAGTACTCCCCTCGGCAGATACGCAGTATTTT. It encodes CASSEVLPSADTQYF.

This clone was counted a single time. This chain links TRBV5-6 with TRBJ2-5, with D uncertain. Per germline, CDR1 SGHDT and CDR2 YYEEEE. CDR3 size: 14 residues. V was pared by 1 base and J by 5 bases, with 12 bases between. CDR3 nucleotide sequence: TGTGCCAGCAGCTTGCGCGGTGAAGCGGAGACCCAGTACTTC. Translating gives CASSLRGEAETQYF.

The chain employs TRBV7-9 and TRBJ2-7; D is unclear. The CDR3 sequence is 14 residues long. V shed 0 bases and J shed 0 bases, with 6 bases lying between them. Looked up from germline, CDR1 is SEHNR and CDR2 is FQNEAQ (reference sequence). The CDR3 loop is CASSLATVSYEQYF. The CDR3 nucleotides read TGTGCCAGCAGCTTAGCCACAGTCTCCTACGAGCAGTACTTC. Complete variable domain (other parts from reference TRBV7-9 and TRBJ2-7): DTGVSQNPRHKITKRGQNVTFRCDPISEHNRLYWYRQTLGQGPEFLTYFQNEAQLEKSRLLSDRFSAERPKGSFSTLEIQRTEQGDSAMYLCASSLATVSYEQYFGPGTRLTVT.

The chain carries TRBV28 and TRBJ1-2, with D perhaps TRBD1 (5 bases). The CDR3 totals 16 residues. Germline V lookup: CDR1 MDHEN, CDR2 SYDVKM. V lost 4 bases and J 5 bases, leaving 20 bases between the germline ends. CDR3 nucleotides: TGTGCCAGCAGTTCACATGGCTCGGGACTTAGATATGGCTACACCTTC. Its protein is CASSSHGSGLRYGYTF.